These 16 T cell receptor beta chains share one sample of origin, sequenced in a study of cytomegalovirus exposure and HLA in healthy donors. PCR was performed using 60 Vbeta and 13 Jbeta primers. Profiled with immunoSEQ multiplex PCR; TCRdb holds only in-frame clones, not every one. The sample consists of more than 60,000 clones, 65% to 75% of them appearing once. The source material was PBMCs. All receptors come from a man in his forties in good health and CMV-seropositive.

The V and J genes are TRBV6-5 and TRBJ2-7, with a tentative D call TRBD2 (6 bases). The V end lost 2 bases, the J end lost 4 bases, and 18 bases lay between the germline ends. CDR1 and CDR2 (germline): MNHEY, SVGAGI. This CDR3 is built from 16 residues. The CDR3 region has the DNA TGTGCCAGCAGTTACAAAGTTGGGCAGGGAGGATACGAGCAGTACTTC. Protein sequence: CASSYKVGQGGYEQYF.

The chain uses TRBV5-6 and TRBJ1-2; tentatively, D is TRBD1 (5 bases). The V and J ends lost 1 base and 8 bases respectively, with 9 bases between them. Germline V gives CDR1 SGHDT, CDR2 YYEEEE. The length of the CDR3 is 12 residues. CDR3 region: CASSLPGHGYTF. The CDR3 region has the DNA TGTGCCAGCAGCTTGCCAGGGCACGGCTACACCTTC.

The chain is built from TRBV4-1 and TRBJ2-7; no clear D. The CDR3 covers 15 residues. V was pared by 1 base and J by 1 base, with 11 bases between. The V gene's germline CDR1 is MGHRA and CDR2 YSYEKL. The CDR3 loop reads CASSQGLSVSYEQYF. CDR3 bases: TGCGCCAGCAGCCAAGGGTTGTCAGTTTCCTACGAGCAGTACTTC.

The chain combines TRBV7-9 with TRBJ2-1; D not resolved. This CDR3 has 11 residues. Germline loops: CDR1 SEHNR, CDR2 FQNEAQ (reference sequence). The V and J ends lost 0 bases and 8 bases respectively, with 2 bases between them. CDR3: CASSLADEQFF. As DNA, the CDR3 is TGTGCCAGCAGCTTAGCCGATGAGCAGTTCTTC.

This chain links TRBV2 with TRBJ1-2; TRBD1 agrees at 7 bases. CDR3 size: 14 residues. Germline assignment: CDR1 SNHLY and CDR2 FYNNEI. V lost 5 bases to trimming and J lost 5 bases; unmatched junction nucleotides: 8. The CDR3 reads CASSTTGDRYGYTF. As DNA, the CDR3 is TGTGCCAGCAGTACAACAGGGGACCGATATGGCTACACCTTC.

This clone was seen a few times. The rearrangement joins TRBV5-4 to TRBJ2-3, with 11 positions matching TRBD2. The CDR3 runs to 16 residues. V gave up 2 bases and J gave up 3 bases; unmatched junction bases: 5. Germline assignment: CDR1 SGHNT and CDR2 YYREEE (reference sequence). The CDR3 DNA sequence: TGTGCCAGCAGCTTAACTAGCGGGAGCTTAACAGATACGCAGTATTTT. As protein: CASSLTSGSLTDTQYF.

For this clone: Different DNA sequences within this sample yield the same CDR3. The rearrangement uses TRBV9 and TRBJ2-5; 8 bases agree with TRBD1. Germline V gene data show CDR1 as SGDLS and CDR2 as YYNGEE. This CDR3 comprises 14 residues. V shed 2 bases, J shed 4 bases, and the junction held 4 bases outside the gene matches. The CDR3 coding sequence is TGTGCCAGCAGCGTCGACAGGGGAGGAGAGACCCAGTACTTC. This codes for CASSVDRGGETQYF.

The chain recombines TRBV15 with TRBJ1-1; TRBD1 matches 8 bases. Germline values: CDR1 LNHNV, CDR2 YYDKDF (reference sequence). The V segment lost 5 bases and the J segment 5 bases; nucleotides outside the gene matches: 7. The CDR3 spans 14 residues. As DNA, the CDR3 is TGTGCCACCAGCCGAGGACAGGGTGGTACTGAAGCTTTCTTT. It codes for CATSRGQGGTEAFF.

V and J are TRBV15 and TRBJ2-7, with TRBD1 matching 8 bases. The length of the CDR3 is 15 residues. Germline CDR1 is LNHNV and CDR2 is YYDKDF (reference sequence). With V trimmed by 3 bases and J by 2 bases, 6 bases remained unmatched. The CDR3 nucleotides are TGTGCCACCAGCAGGAGACAGGGGCGTACCTACGAGCAGTACTTC. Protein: CATSRRQGRTYEQYF.

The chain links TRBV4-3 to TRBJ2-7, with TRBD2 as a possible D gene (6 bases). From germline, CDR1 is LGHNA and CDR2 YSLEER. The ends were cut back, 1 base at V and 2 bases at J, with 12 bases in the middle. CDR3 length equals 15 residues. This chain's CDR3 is CASSQGYRGTYEQYF. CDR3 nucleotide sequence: TGCGCCAGCAGCCAAGGATATCGGGGGACCTACGAGCAGTACTTC.

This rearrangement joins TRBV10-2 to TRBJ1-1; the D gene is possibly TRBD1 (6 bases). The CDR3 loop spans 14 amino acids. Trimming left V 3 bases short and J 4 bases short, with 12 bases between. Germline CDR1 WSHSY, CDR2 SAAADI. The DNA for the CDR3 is TGCGCCAGCAGTGACCAAGGGGGAGCCACTGAAGCTTTCTTT. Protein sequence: CASSDQGGATEAFF.

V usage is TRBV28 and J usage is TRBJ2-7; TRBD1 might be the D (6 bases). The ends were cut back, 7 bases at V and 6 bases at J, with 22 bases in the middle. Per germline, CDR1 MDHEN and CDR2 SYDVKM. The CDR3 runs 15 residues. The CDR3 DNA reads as TGTGCCAGCAATGTACAGGGAACGGGATCGTCCGAGCAGTACTTC. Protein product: CASNVQGTGSSEQYF.

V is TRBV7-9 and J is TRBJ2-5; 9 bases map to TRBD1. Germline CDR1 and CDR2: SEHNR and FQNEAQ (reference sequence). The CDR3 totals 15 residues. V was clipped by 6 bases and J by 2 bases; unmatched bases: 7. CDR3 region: CASSHKGQGQETQYF. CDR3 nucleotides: TGTGCCAGCAGTCATAAGGGACAGGGACAAGAGACCCAGTACTTC.

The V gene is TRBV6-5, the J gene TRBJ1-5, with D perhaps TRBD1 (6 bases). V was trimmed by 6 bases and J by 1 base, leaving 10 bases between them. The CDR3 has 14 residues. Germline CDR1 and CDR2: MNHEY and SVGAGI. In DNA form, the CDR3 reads TGTGCCAGCAGGACAGGAGCCAGCAATCAGCCCCAGCATTTT. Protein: CASRTGASNQPQHF.

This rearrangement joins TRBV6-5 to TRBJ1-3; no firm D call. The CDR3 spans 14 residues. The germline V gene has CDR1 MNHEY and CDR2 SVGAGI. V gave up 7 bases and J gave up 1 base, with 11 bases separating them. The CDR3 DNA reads TGTGCCAGCAAACCGGGAGGGTCTGGAAACACCATATATTTT. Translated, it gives CASKPGGSGNTIYF.

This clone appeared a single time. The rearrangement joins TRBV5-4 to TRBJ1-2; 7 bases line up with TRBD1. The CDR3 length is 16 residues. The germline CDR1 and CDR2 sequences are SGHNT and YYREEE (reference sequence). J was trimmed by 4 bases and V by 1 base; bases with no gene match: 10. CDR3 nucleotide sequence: TGTGCCAGCAGCTTGTCCTATACAGGGGTTTCCTATGGCTACACCTTC. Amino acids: CASSLSYTGVSYGYTF.